This is a list of T cell receptor beta chains from one sample in a study of shared clonotypes between healthy human individuals. Sequencing used immunoSEQ multiplex PCR; TCRdb keeps in-frame clones, though not all of them. This sample carries around 500,000 clones, about 72% of them seen once, and the ten largest clones take more than 10%. Sequencing input: PBMCs. These receptors came from a woman between 40 and 50 years old in good health. Some clones in this sample may be carry-over from other donors' samples. Both conserved end residues are part of each CDR3. D genes are given only for firm matches. The listing skips clone size in some rows; elsewhere it reads once, few, many or a size class.

V gene	D gene	clone size	J gene	CDR3 DNA	CDR3 protein
TRBV30	TRBD1	.	TRBJ1-3	TGTGCCTGGAGTGAGGGGACAGCCGGAAACACCATATATTTT	CAWSEGTAGNTIYF
TRBV10-3	TRBD2	.	TRBJ2-3	TGTGCCATCAGTGAACAGCGGGACGCAGATACGCAGTATTTT	CAISEQRDADTQYF
TRBV15	.	.	TRBJ2-1	TGTGCCACCAGCAGAGAGCGATTCTACAATGAGCAGTTCTTC	CATSRERFYNEQFF
TRBV30	TRBD2	.	TRBJ2-1	TGTGCCTGGAGGGCCGGGACTAGCGTATACAATGAGCAGTTCTTC	CAWRAGTSVYNEQFF
TRBV28	.	.	TRBJ2-3	TGTGCCAGCAGTTCCCCGTCTACGCAGTATTTT	CASSSPSTQYF
TRBV7-9	TRBD1	few	TRBJ1-3	TGTGCCAGCAGCCCCGGACAGGGGGCGCGTGGAAACACCATATATTTT	CASSPGQGARGNTIYF
TRBV4-1	TRBD2	.	TRBJ2-5	TGCGCCAGCAGCCCTTCACCTCGACTAGCGGGAGTGGCAGAGACCCAGTACTTC	CASSPSPRLAGVAETQYF
TRBV28	.	.	TRBJ2-5	TGTGCCAGCAGTTTGTTTGGGAATATTCAAGGCCAGTACTTC	CASSLFGNIQGQYF
TRBV25-1	.	.	TRBJ2-7	TGTGCCAGCAGTGAACTAACGTCCTACGAGCAGTACTTC	CASSELTSYEQYF
TRBV10-2	TRBD2	.	TRBJ2-2	TGCGCCAGCAGGGACCTAGCGGGAGGGGAAACTAACGGGGAGCTGTTTTTT	CASRDLAGGETNGELFF
TRBV19	TRBD2	.	TRBJ2-5	TGTGCCAGTAGTCCGGGACTAGCGGGGGAAGAGACCCAGTACTTC	CASSPGLAGEETQYF
TRBV11-1	.	.	TRBJ2-1	TGTGCCAGCAGCCTGACAGAACGTTATGAGCAGTTCTTC	CASSLTERYEQFF
TRBV25-1	.	.	TRBJ1-4	TGTGCCAGCAGTGAAGGCGTGGGGGTAGGGAGTGAAAAACTGTTTTTT	CASSEGVGVGSEKLFF
TRBV5-1	.	.	TRBJ1-1	TGCGCCAGCTCCCGGGACAATCTGAACACTGAAGCTTTCTTT	CASSRDNLNTEAFF
TRBV6-6	.	.	TRBJ1-1	TGTGCCAGCAGTTACCGCGGGGTTCGGGCTTTCTTT	CASSYRGVRAFF
TRBV7-9	TRBD2	.	TRBJ2-7	TGTGCCAGCAGCTTAACTAGCGGCCCATACGAGCAGTACTTC	CASSLTSGPYEQYF
TRBV11-3	TRBD2	.	TRBJ2-3	TGTGCCAGCAGCACTGGACTAGCGGGAGTTCAAGATACGCAGTATTTT	CASSTGLAGVQDTQYF
TRBV11-3	TRBD1	.	TRBJ2-2	TGTGCCAGCAGCCCCCGGGACAGGGCGTCTACCGGGGAGCTGTTTTTT	CASSPRDRASTGELFF
TRBV5-1	TRBD2	.	TRBJ2-1	TGCGCCAGCAGCGTGGGACTAGCGGGAGCTGATGCTTACAATGAGCAGTTCTTC	CASSVGLAGADAYNEQFF
TRBV11-3	TRBD1	.	TRBJ1-1	TGTGCCAGCAGCACAGGGGGTGAAGCTTTCTTT	CASSTGGEAFF
TRBV7-8	TRBD1	once	TRBJ1-2	TGTGCCAGCAGCGGAGACAGGGCAGCGGCCTATGGCTACACCTTC	CASSGDRAAAYGYTF
TRBV30	.	.	TRBJ1-1	TGTGCCTGGAGCATAAACAGGGACACTGAAGCTTTCTTT	CAWSINRDTEAFF
TRBV7-3	TRBD2	.	TRBJ2-2	TGTGCCAGCAGCCCCGGACTAGCGGGAGGAAGGGGCACCGGGGAGCTGTTTTTT	CASSPGLAGGRGTGELFF
TRBV4-1	TRBD2	.	TRBJ2-2	TGCGCCAGCAGCCAAGCTCTAGCGGGAGGCACCGGGGAGCTGTTTTTT	CASSQALAGGTGELFF
TRBV7-9	.	.	TRBJ2-5	TGTGCCAGCAGCAGAATGGCAGGAAAAGAGACCCAGTACTTC	CASSRMAGKETQYF
TRBV28	.	.	TRBJ1-3	TGTGCCAGCAGTTTATACGGTAACTCTGGAAACACCATATATTTT	CASSLYGNSGNTIYF
TRBV5-1	TRBD1	.	TRBJ2-2	TGCGCCAGCAGCCCGGGGACAGGAATGAACACCGGGGAGCTGTTTTTT	CASSPGTGMNTGELFF
TRBV10-3	.	.	TRBJ2-7	TGTGCCATCAGTGAGTCGAGGAGGGGCCCAGAAGCGTCCCCCTTCTACGAGCAGTACTTC	CAISESRRGPEASPFYEQYF